What follows are 10 T cell receptor beta chains derived from one specimen sequenced in a study of Ad26.COV2.S vaccination and SARS-CoV-2 variants. Using immunoSEQ multiplex PCR, the repertoire was profiled, and TCRdb retains in-frame clones only, with some absent. The profile shows 300,000 to 350,000 clones, roughly nine tenths of them singletons. The treatment is: around 19 received Ad26.COV2.S at low or high dose, single or two shots; roughly five received placebo; per-sample allocation not given. Collection of samples fell on day 63 after the first vaccine or placebo injection. The specimen comprised peripheral blood, sampled in a trial of Ad26.COV2.S vaccine versus placebo. Receptors originate from a person aged 18-65 years who received the Ad26.COV2.S COVID-19 vaccine or a placebo.

The V gene is TRBV11-2, the J gene TRBJ1-5; D gene ambiguous. The CDR3 is 13 residues long. Per germline, CDR1 SGHAT and CDR2 FQNNGV. Trimming left V 1 base short and J 9 bases short, with 10 bases between. DNA for the CDR3: TGTGCCAGCAGCTTAGGGGCCGCTCGGCCCCAGCATTTT. Translated: CASSLGAARPQHF.

The CDR3 reads CASSRPTDSPEAFF. The CDR3 nucleotides read TGCGCCAGCAGCCGACCAACTGACAGTCCTGAAGCTTTCTTT. The chain joins TRBV5-1 to TRBJ1-1; weak D call: TRBD1 (5 bases). The CDR3 has 14 residues. Germline V gives CDR1 SGHRS, CDR2 YFSETQ. V lost 4 bases to trimming and J lost 6 bases, with 16 bases between them.

The chain joins TRBV28 to TRBJ2-1, with D possibly being TRBD2 (7 bases). This CDR3 is 14 amino acids long. The V end was cut by 7 bases, the J end by 6 bases, with 16 bases between. CDR1 and CDR2 (germline): MDHEN, SYDVKM. In nucleotides, the CDR3 is TGTGCCAGCACTAGGGGGGGCGTCGGCAATGAGCAGTTCTTC. Its protein is CASTRGGVGNEQFF.

V is TRBV19 and J is TRBJ1-6, with no clear D. This CDR3 comprises 13 residues. V lost 6 bases and J 0 bases, leaving 3 bases between the germline ends. Germline assignment: CDR1 LNHDA and CDR2 SQIVND (reference sequence). The CDR3 reads CASRDSYNSPLHF. The CDR3 DNA reads as TGTGCCAGTAGAGACTCCTATAATTCACCCCTCCACTTT.

J is TRBJ1-6 and V is TRBV3-1 (or the pseudogene TRBV3-2); no clear D. Between the trimmed V and J ends, which lost 0 bases and 9 bases, there was a span of 6 bases. Looked up from germline, CDR1 is LGHDT and CDR2 is YNNKEL (reference sequence). CDR3 length: 13 amino acids. The CDR3 sequence: CASSQDLSSPLHF. CDR3 nucleotide sequence: TGTGCCAGCAGCCAAGATTTGAGTTCACCCCTCCACTTT.

The sample holds one count of this clone. The rearrangement joins TRBV6-5 to TRBJ1-6; TRBD1 aligns across 10 bases. Germline CDR1 MNHEY, CDR2 SVGAGI. The CDR3 has 15 amino acids. Trimming took 2 bases from V and 10 from J; bases not matched to a gene: 5. This chain's CDR3 is CASSYAGQGESPLHF. DNA of the CDR3: TGTGCCAGCAGTTACGCCGGACAGGGGGAGTCACCCCTCCACTTT.

The chain has TRBV7-9 and TRBJ1-2; D is uncertain. This CDR3 has 14 amino acids. V dropped 4 bases and J dropped 0 bases, with 9 bases sitting between them. In germline, CDR1 is SEHNR, CDR2 FQNEAQ (reference sequence). CDR3 sequence reads: CASSWTEANYGYTF. CDR3 nucleotide sequence: TGTGCCAGCAGCTGGACGGAGGCTAACTATGGCTACACCTTC.

In this sample, this clone turned up a few times. The rearrangement joins TRBV30 to TRBJ2-1; TRBD2 agrees at 9 bases. CDR1 is GTSNPN and CDR2 is SVGIG in the germline V gene (reference sequence). The V gene end was trimmed by 3 bases and the J gene end by 0 bases; junction bases not matched to a gene: 6. The CDR3 spans 16 residues. The CDR3 loop reads CAWRGGGGISYNEQFF. The CDR3 DNA is TGTGCCTGGAGAGGCGGGGGGGGTATCTCCTACAATGAGCAGTTCTTC. The full variable domain, in which reference TRBV30 and TRBJ2-1 provide the parts outside the CDR3, is SQTIHQWPATLVQPVGSPLSLECTVEGTSNPNLYWYRQAAGRGLQLLFYSVGIGQISSEVPQNLSASRPQDRQFILSSKKLLLSDSGFYLCAWRGGGGISYNEQFFGPGTRLTVL.

This rearrangement joins TRBV6-5 to TRBJ1-6, with TRBD1 as a possible D gene (5 bases). Germline V gives CDR1 MNHEY, CDR2 SVGAGI. V lost 4 bases and J lost 9, with 13 bases in between. This CDR3 spans 14 amino acids. DNA of the CDR3: TGTGCCAGCAGTTCGGGACTTGGTGCTTCACCCCTCCACTTT. Translation gives CASSSGLGASPLHF.

V is TRBV5-8 and J is TRBJ1-1; D is uncertain. The CDR3 totals 13 residues. V lost 0 bases to trimming and J lost 1 base, with 4 bases between them. CDR1 and CDR2 (germline): SGHTS, YDEGEE. DNA for the CDR3: TGTGCCAGCAGCTTGGAAAAGAACACTGAAGCTTTCTTT. It encodes CASSLEKNTEAFF. Drawing the rest from reference TRBV5-8 and TRBJ1-1, the complete variable domain is EAGVTQSPTHLIKTRGQQATLRCSPISGHTSVYWYQQALGLGLQFLLWYDEGEERNRGNFPPRFSGRQFPNYSSELNVNALELEDSALYLCASSLEKNTEAFFGQGTRLTVV.